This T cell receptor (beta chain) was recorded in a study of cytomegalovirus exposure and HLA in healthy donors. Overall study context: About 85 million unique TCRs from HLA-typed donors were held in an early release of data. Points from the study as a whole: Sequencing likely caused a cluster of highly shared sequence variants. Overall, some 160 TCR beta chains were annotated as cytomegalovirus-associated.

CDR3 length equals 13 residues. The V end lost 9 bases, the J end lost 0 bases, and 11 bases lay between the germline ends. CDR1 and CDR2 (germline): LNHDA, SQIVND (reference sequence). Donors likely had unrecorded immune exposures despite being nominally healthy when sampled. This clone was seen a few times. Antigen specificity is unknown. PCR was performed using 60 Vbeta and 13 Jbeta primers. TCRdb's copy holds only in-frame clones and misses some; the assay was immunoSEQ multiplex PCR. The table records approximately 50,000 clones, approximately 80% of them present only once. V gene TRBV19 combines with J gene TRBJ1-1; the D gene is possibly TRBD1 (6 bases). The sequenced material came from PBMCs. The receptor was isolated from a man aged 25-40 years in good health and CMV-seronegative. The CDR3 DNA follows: TGTGCCAGCGGACAGTTCATGAACACTGAAGCTTTCTTT. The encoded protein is CASGQFMNTEAFF.